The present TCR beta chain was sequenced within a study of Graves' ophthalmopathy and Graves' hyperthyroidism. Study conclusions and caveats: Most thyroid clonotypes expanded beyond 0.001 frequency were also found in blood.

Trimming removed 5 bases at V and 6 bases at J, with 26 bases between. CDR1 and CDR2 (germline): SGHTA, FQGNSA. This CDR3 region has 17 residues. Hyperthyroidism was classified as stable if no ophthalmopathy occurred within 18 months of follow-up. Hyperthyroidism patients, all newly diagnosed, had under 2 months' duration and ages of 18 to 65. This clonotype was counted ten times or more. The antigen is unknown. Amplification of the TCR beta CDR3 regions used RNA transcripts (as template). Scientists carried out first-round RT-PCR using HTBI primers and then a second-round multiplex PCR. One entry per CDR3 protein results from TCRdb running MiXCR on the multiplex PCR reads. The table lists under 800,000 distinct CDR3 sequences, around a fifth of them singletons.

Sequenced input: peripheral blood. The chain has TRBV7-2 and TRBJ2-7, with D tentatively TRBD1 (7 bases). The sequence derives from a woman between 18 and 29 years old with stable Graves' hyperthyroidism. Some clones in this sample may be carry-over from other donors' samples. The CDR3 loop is CASSKGQAGFGVIEQYF. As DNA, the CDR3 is TGTGCCAGCAGCAAAGGACAGGCGGGGTTCGGGGTTATCGAGCAGTACTTC. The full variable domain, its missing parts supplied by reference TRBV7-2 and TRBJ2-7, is GAGVSQSPSNKVTEKGKDVELRCDPISGHTALYWYRQSLGQGLEFLIYFQGNSAPDKSGLPSDRFSAERTGGSVSTLTIQRTQQEDSAVYLCASSKGQAGFGVIEQYFGPGTRLTVT.